These T cell receptor beta chains were read from a single sample in a study of early T cells in non-severe SARS-CoV-2 infection. Using its own MiXCR run on the 5' RACE reads, TCRdb lists one record per CDR3 protein. The table shows over 55,000 distinct CDR3 sequences, with approximately 12% occurring only once. Source material: whole blood. The receptors here all came from an adult who was a healthcare worker with PCR-confirmed SARS-CoV-2 infection or an uninfected control (not recorded which). Both conserved end residues are trimmed from each CDR3. Fields, in order: CDR3 length, J gene, V gene, CDR3 protein.

length: 13; J: TRBJ2-1; V: TRBV6-4; CDR3: ASSDSSGPYNEQF
length: 13; J: TRBJ1-5; V: TRBV19; CDR3: ASSLPGQGNQPQH
length: 14; J: TRBJ1-2; V: TRBV5-1; CDR3: ASSPIETGRGYGYT
length: 14; J: TRBJ1-6; V: TRBV7-2; CDR3: ASSFLGSGLPSPLH
length: 11; J: TRBJ1-2; V: TRBV29-1; CDR3: SVVTGLDYGYT
length: 10; J: TRBJ2-7; V: TRBV28; CDR3: ASSTGPYEQY
length: 9; J: TRBJ2-3; V: TRBV7-9; CDR3: ASSPPDTQY
length: 13; J: TRBJ2-7; V: TRBV20-1; CDR3: SARDAGGGWDEQY
length: 13; J: TRBJ1-4; V: TRBV4-3; CDR3: ASSQDLALNEKLF
length: 17; J: TRBJ2-6; V: TRBV20-1; CDR3: SARYPITGGLTGANVLT
length: 13; J: TRBJ2-3; V: TRBV25-1; CDR3: ASSGGAASADTQY
length: 10; J: TRBJ2-3; V: TRBV20-1; CDR3: AVAGGTDTQY
length: 14; J: TRBJ2-3; V: TRBV7-2; CDR3: ASSLRRRGSSDTQY
length: 13; J: TRBJ2-1; V: TRBV10-2; CDR3: ASQSRTSSYNEQF
length: 12; J: TRBJ2-4; V: TRBV5-5; CDR3: ASSVGTSEYIQY
length: 14; J: TRBJ2-7; V: TRBV20-1; CDR3: SAREVQAAGIYEQY
length: 10; J: TRBJ2-3; V: TRBV10-3; CDR3: AIRMTTDTQY
length: 13; J: TRBJ2-5; V: TRBV6-6; CDR3: ASSLLAGSGETQY
length: 10; J: TRBJ2-7; V: TRBV2; CDR3: ASSTVSYEQY
length: 12; J: TRBJ1-1; V: TRBV15; CDR3: ATSTVRVDTEAF
length: 13; J: TRBJ2-3; V: TRBV12-3/TRBV12-4; CDR3: ASSYAPEITDTQY
length: 13; J: TRBJ2-1; V: TRBV5-6; CDR3: ASSFLRTSRNEQF
length: 12; J: TRBJ2-5; V: TRBV11-2; CDR3: ASSFGLAGETQY
length: 9; J: TRBJ2-5; V: TRBV29-1; CDR3: SVGLQETQY
length: 14; J: TRBJ1-6; V: TRBV10-3; CDR3: AISAQPGTVNSPLH
length: 14; J: TRBJ2-1; V: TRBV4-3; CDR3: ASSQDLGGGYNEQF
length: 11; J: TRBJ2-7; V: TRBV27; CDR3: ASSQRGFYEQY
length: 11; J: TRBJ2-7; V: TRBV20-1; CDR3: SARTSGVHEQY
length: 13; J: TRBJ2-7; V: TRBV7-2; CDR3: ASSSLADRYVEQY
length: 11; J: TRBJ2-7; V: TRBV2; CDR3: ASSELARNEQY
length: 13; J: TRBJ2-5; V: TRBV5-4; CDR3: ASSRETGHQETQY
length: 10; J: TRBJ1-2; V: TRBV29-1; CDR3: SVDSRAGGYT
length: 12; J: TRBJ2-3; V: TRBV5-1; CDR3: ASSLEKAGDTQY
length: 11; J: TRBJ2-7; V: TRBV20-1; CDR3: SAKGLGSYEQY
length: 16; J: TRBJ2-5; V: TRBV5-5; CDR3: ASSLRLAGGPGVETQY
length: 10; J: TRBJ2-7; V: TRBV6-1; CDR3: ASSEWVYEQY
length: 10; J: TRBJ1-1; V: TRBV29-1; CDR3: SVAGAWTEAF
length: 13; J: TRBJ1-1; V: TRBV18; CDR3: ASSQRTIQNTEAF
length: 13; J: TRBJ2-1; V: TRBV28; CDR3: ASSLLGQIYNEQF
length: 12; J: TRBJ2-1; V: TRBV2; CDR3: ASRIAGQSGEQF
length: 11; J: TRBJ2-1; V: TRBV5-1; CDR3: ASSLQDRVEQF
length: 12; J: TRBJ2-3; V: TRBV20-1; CDR3: SAWRPGSTDTQY
length: 13; J: TRBJ2-3; V: TRBV6-6; CDR3: ASSLAGGLADTQY
length: 13; J: TRBJ2-7; V: TRBV6-1; CDR3: ASSDSGGVSYEQY
length: 13; J: TRBJ2-2; V: TRBV28; CDR3: ASSFRLKKTGELF
length: 11; J: TRBJ2-7; V: TRBV28; CDR3: ASSSPPQGKQY
length: 14; J: TRBJ1-1; V: TRBV6-6; CDR3: ASSYTGGAGNTEAF
length: 13; J: TRBJ2-1; V: TRBV28; CDR3: ASSRTANNWGEQF